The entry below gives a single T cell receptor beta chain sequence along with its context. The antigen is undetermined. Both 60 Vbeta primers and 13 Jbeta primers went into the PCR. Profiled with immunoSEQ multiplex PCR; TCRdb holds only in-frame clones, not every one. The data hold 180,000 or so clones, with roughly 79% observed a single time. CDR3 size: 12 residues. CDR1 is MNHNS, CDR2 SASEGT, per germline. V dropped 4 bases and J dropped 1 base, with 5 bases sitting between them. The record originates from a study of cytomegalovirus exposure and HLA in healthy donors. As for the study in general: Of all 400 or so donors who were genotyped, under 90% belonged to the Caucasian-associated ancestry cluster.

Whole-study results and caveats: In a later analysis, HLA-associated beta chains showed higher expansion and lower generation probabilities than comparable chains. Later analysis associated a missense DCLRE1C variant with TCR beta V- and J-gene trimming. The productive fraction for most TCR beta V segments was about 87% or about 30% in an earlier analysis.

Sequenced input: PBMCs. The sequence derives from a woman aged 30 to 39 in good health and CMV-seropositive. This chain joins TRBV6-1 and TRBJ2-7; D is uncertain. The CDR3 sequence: CASSAGSYEQYF. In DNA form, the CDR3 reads TGTGCCAGCAGTGCCGGGTCCTACGAGCAGTACTTC.